This T cell receptor (beta chain) is drawn from a study of T cell repertoires in cytomegalovirus infection. Across the study: Matching HLA type and CMV infection were both indicated by public TCR beta signatures.

This clonotype was observed a few times. What it recognizes is unknown. Study results and caveats: Totalled public TCR beta family frequency picked out people who carried CMV plus the relevant HLA. Dominant in the ex vivo response were TCR beta clonotypes restricted by HLA-C and specific for CMV.

Germline-derived CDR1 and CDR2 are MNHNS and SASEGT. The V gene end was trimmed by 6 bases and the J gene end by 4 bases; junction bases not matched to a gene: 17. The CDR3 covers 17 residues. One entry per CDR3 protein, called by TCRdb with MiXCR from the reads. In the table there are approximately 700,000 distinct CDR3 sequences, roughly 36% of which are singletons. This clonotype was sampled from a human donor in good health (CMV status not recorded). Some clones in this sample may be carry-over from other donors' samples. Material: PBMCs. The chain combines TRBV6-1 with TRBJ1-1; 7 bases are shared with TRBD1. This chain's CDR3 is CASRQEEGQRLGTEAFF. CDR3 DNA sequence: TGTGCCAGCAGGCAGGAAGAGGGACAGAGGTTAGGCACTGAAGCTTTCTTT.